This T cell receptor beta chain comes out of a study of early T cells in non-severe SARS-CoV-2 infection. Background on the study: Chains were unpaired, as sequencing was done on bulk RNA from unsorted whole blood.

Unique molecular identifiers were attached to individual cDNA molecules. Using its own MiXCR run on the 5' RACE reads, TCRdb lists one record per CDR3 protein. The table lists approximately 45,000 distinct CDR3 sequences, 5.5% to 6.5% of them singletons. A few counts support this clonotype. No antigen is known for it. Points from the study as a whole: Missing private and CD4 specificities, VDJdb matching favored anti-spike CD8 responses.

CDR1 is SGHRS, CDR2 YFSETQ, per germline. Germline trimming cut 4 bases from V and 6 bases from J; bases unmatched to any gene: 9. This CDR3 has 14 amino acids. The sample consisted of whole blood. The chain links TRBV5-1 to TRBJ1-1, with 7 bases fitting TRBD1. This TCR was sampled from an adult who was a healthcare worker with PCR-confirmed SARS-CoV-2 infection or an uninfected control (not recorded which). This CDR3 is CASSPMTGYSEAFF. The CDR3 DNA is TGCGCCAGCAGCCCGATGACAGGGTATTCTGAAGCTTTCTTT.